One and the same sample provided the 3 T cell receptor beta chains below, sequenced in a study of identical twins (TCRdb year 2016). The library was made by 5' RACE. Instrument used: Illumina HiSeq 2000. TCRdb reanalyzed the raw reads on its own, using fastp at Q25 for trimming and MiXCR for clone calling, and kept in-frame beta chains. Each CDR3 protein appears once, grouped with its most common genes and DNA. The sample yields about 200,000 distinct CDR3 sequences; roughly a tenth were counted once. Clones ranked in the top ten supply 5% to 6.5% of the sample. The sample consisted of memory (CD45RO+) T cells sorted from blood. Read against the paper, the sample's cell subset or site label means: CD45RO+ enriched T cells. All receptors come from a woman younger than 35 in good health.

The chain is built from TRBV7-3 and TRBJ2-1; no firm D call. V lost 5 bases, J lost 5 bases, and 10 bases lay in between. The CDR3 extends over 13 amino acids. The germline gives CDR1 SGHTA, CDR2 FQGTGA. This CDR3 reads CASSPGSNNEQFF. The CDR3 DNA is TGTGCCAGCAGCCCGGGTTCTAACAATGAGCAGTTCTTC.

This clonotype was seen more than once but under ten times. CDR3 protein: CSATERGGLQETQYF. CDR3 DNA sequence: TGCAGTGCTACCGAGCGGGGGGGCCTGCAAGAGACCCAGTACTTC. The gene calls are TRBV20-1 and TRBJ2-5, with 10 bases matching TRBD2. Germline trimming cut 4 bases from V and 2 bases from J; bases unmatched to any gene: 7. The CDR3 is 15 residues long. Looked up from germline, CDR1 is DFQATT and CDR2 is SNEGSKA (reference sequence).

This clonotype has a count of ten or more. The V and J genes are TRBV5-1 and TRBJ2-7; possibly TRBD2 for D (5 bases). The CDR3 totals 12 residues. Trimming removed 5 bases from V and 3 bases from J, with 9 bases in between. Germline lookup yields CDR1 SGHRS and CDR2 YFSETQ. CDR3 loop: CASSPEDYEQYF. The CDR3 DNA is TGCGCCAGCAGTCCGGAGGACTACGAGCAGTACTTC.